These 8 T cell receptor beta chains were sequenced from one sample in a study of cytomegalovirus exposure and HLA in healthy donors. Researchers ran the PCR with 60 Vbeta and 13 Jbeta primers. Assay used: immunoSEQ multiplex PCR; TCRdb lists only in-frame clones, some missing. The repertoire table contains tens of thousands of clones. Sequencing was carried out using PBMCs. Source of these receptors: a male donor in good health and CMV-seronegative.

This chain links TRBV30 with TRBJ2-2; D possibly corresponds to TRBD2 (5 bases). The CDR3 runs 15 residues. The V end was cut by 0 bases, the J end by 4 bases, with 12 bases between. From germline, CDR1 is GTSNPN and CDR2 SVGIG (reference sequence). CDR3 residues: CAWSVGGAGTGELFF. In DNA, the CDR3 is TGTGCCTGGAGTGTTGGAGGAGCCGGCACCGGGGAGCTGTTTTTT.

As DNA, the CDR3 is TGTGCCTGGAGTGACGGACAGCTGAGTGAGCAGTTCTTC. It is translated as CAWSDGQLSEQFF. This sequence joins TRBV30 and TRBJ2-1, with a weak D call TRBD1 (6 bases). Trimming took off 1 base at V and 9 bases at J, with 13 bases between the two ends. The CDR3 runs 13 residues. The V gene's germline CDR1 is GTSNPN and CDR2 SVGIG (reference sequence).

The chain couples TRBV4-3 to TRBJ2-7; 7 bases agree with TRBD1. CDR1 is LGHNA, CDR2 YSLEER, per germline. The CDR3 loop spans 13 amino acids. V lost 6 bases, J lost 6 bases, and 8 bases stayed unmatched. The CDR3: CASRAEGASEQYF. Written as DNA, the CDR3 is TGCGCCAGCAGAGCCGAGGGGGCCAGCGAGCAGTACTTC.

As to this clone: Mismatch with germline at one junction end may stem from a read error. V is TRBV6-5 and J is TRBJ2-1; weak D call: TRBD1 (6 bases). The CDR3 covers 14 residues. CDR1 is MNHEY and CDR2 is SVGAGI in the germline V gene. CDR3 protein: CASSTDSSYNEQFF. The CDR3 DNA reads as TGTGCCAGCAGTACGGACAGTTCCTATAATGAGCAGTTCTTC.

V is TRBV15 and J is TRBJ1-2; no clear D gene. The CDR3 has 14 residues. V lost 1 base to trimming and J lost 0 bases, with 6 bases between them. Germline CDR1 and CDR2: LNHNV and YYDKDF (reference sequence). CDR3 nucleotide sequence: TGTGCCACCAGCAGAGGCGTAGCTAACTATGGCTACACCTTC. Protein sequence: CATSRGVANYGYTF. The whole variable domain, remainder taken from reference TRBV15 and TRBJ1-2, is DAMVIQNPRYQVTQFGKPVTLSCSQTLNHNVMYWYQQKSSQAPKLLFHYYDKDFNNEADTPDNFQSRRPNTSFCFLDIRSPGLGDTAMYLCATSRGVANYGYTFGSGTRLTVV.

The CDR3 DNA sequence: TGCAGCGTTGAAGGGACAGATTCCTACAATGAGCAGTTCTTC. Encoded protein: CSVEGTDSYNEQFF. The chain uses TRBV29-1 and TRBJ2-1; tentatively, D is TRBD1 (6 bases). Per the germline V gene, CDR1 is SQVTM and CDR2 is ANQGSEA. The length of the CDR3 is 14 residues. The V and J ends lost 1 base and 1 base respectively, with 8 bases between them.

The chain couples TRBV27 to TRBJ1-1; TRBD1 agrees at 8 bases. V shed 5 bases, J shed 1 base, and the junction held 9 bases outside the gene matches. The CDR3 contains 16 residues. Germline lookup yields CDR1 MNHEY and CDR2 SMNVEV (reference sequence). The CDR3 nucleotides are TGTGCCAGCAGTCCCCGGACAGGGAGGAGGAACACTGAAGCTTTCTTT. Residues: CASSPRTGRRNTEAFF.

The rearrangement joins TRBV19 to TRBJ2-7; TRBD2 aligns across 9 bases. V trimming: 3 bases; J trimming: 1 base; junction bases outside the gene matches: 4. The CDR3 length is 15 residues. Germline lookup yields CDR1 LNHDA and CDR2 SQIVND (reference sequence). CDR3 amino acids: CASSILAGNSYEQYF. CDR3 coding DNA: TGTGCCAGTAGTATCCTAGCGGGGAATTCCTACGAGCAGTACTTC.